A selection of T cell receptor beta chains follows, all from one sample in a study of blood T cell repertoires in COVID-19. The method was immunoSEQ multiplex PCR; TCRdb's version includes in-frame clones alone and lacks a portion of them. The sample records hundreds of thousands of clones, less than 90% being singletons. The sample comprised PBMCs or T cells enriched from blood (not recorded which). Source of these receptors: a woman between 50 and 59 years old who had recovered from COVID-19. The CDR3 runs from the conserved cysteine through the conserved F or W. The order of the fields is clone size, J gene, V gene, D gene, CDR3 DNA, CDR3 protein. The D gene is left open where the match is weak. A row's size may be missing; if present it is once, few, many or a size class.

NA,TRBJ2-1,TRBV28,NA,TGTGCCAGCAAAGGGGGCTCCTACAATGAGCAGTTCTTC,CASKGGSYNEQFF
NA,TRBJ2-1,TRBV6-5,TRBD2,TGTGCCAGCAGTCGGGACGATGCGGGAGGGCAGTTCTTC,CASSRDDAGGQFF
NA,TRBJ1-6,TRBV5-6,NA,TGTGCCAGCAGCCCAGTGGAGTCTAATTCACCCCTCCACTTT,CASSPVESNSPLHF
NA,TRBJ1-5,TRBV19,NA,TGTGCCAGTAGTTTCACAGGGTATGATCAGCCCCAGCATTTT,CASSFTGYDQPQHF
NA,TRBJ1-1,TRBV30,NA,TGTGCCTGGAGTAACGGGAGGGACACTGAAGCTTTCTTT,CAWSNGRDTEAFF
NA,TRBJ2-1,TRBV4-3,TRBD2,TGCGCCAGCAGCCAAGGACGGGGGGGAAGATACAATGAGCAGTTCTTC,CASSQGRGGRYNEQFF
NA,TRBJ2-7,TRBV7-2,TRBD2,TGTGCCAGCAGCATGCTTAGCGGGAGAGCTGACTCCGAGCAGTACTTC,CASSMLSGRADSEQYF
NA,TRBJ2-4,TRBV6-2/TRBV6-3,TRBD2,TGTGCCAGCAGTTCTCCCACTAGCGGGACCCGGAGGGCCAAAAACATTCAGTACTTC,CASSSPTSGTRRAKNIQYF
NA,TRBJ2-7,TRBV5-1,TRBD2,TGCGCCAGCAGTCTTTTATTGCTAGCGGGAGGACGTCCTGAACCCTACGAGCAGTACTTC,CASSLLLLAGGRPEPYEQYF
NA,TRBJ1-4,TRBV10-3,TRBD1,TGTGCCATCAGTCAAAACAGGGGGACTAATGAAAAACTGTTTTTT,CAISQNRGTNEKLFF
few,TRBJ1-5,TRBV21-1,NA,TGTGCCAGCAGCAAAGCGCCCCGGGGTGGTCAGCCCCAGCATTTT,CASSKAPRGGQPQHF
NA,TRBJ2-3,TRBV27,TRBD2,TGTGCCAGCAGTTTTCGGACTAGCGGGAGCGCAGATACGCAGTATTTT,CASSFRTSGSADTQYF
NA,TRBJ1-5,TRBV28,NA,TGTGCCAGCAGTTTAGGTAGAGTCAATCAGCCCCAGCATTTT,CASSLGRVNQPQHF
NA,TRBJ1-5,TRBV23-1,NA,TGCGCCGCCCCCAAGGACAGAATTAATCAGCCCCAGCATTTT,CAAPKDRINQPQHF
NA,TRBJ2-7,TRBV2,TRBD1,TGTGCCAGCAGTCCAGACAGGGTCTCCTACGAGCAGTACTTC,CASSPDRVSYEQYF
NA,TRBJ1-2,TRBV6-6,NA,TGTGCCAGCAGTCAACTAACAGGCCCCTATGGCTACACCTTC,CASSQLTGPYGYTF
few,TRBJ2-5,TRBV28,NA,TGTGCCAGCAGTTCCTCTTACCTAGCGAGAAGAGAGACCCAGTACTTC,CASSSSYLARRETQYF
NA,TRBJ2-1,TRBV7-6,TRBD2,TGTGCCAGCAGCTTAGTGACTAGCGGGAGTTTAGGTGAGCAGTTCTTC,CASSLVTSGSLGEQFF
NA,TRBJ1-1,TRBV28,NA,TGTGCCAGCAGTTTGCCGGACTGGAACACTGAAGCTTTCTTT,CASSLPDWNTEAFF
NA,TRBJ1-2,TRBV10-3,NA,TGTGCCATCAGTGTTGTCCCCGCCAGACTAAATAACTATGGCTACACCTTC,CAISVVPARLNNYGYTF
NA,TRBJ2-7,TRBV25-1,NA,TGTGCCAGCAGTGAATCGTGGGGCCCGTACGAGCAGTACTTC,CASSESWGPYEQYF
NA,TRBJ2-1,TRBV19,NA,TGTGCCAGTAGTATAGACAAACAGCGGAATGAGCAGTTCTTC,CASSIDKQRNEQFF
NA,TRBJ1-2,TRBV24-1,NA,TGTGCCACCAGTGATTCCAGGACAGTCAACTATGGCTACACCTTC,CATSDSRTVNYGYTF
NA,TRBJ2-2,TRBV29-1,TRBD2,TGCAGCGCGCTTCTAGCGGGATGGAACACCGGGGAGCTGTTTTTT,CSALLAGWNTGELFF
NA,TRBJ2-5,TRBV9,TRBD2,TGTGCCAGCAGCTTAACCGGGACTAGCAACCAAGAGACCCAGTACTTC,CASSLTGTSNQETQYF
NA,TRBJ1-5,TRBV6-6,TRBD1,TGTGCCAGCAGTTACCGGGGACAGGGTGGGGATCAGCCCCAGCATTTT,CASSYRGQGGDQPQHF
NA,TRBJ2-3,TRBV7-9,TRBD2,TGTGCCAGCAGCTTAAGCCGGGAGGGCCGGGATACGCAGTATTTT,CASSLSREGRDTQYF
few,TRBJ2-7,TRBV5-6,TRBD2,TGTGCCAGCACCGAAACCGGGACTAGCGGTGGGGCCTACGAGCAGTACTTC,CASTETGTSGGAYEQYF
NA,TRBJ2-6,TRBV4-3,NA,TGCGCCAGCAGCCAAGAACCGGTGTCTGGGGCCAACGTCCTGACTTTC,CASSQEPVSGANVLTF
few,TRBJ1-2,TRBV6-5,NA,TGTGCCAGCACCAAGGACAGCAACTATGGCTACACCTTC,CASTKDSNYGYTF
NA,TRBJ1-6,TRBV7-8,NA,TGTGCCAGCAGCACAGGACAGCGCTCACCCCTCCACTTT,CASSTGQRSPLHF
NA,TRBJ1-1,TRBV24-1,TRBD1,TGTGCCACCAGTGAAGGGACAGGGTACACTGAAGCTTTCTTT,CATSEGTGYTEAFF
NA,TRBJ2-5,TRBV5-1,TRBD2,TGCGCCAGCAGCCCGGGGACTAGCGGGCAAGAGACCCAGTACTTC,CASSPGTSGQETQYF
NA,TRBJ2-7,TRBV5-1,TRBD1,TGCGCCAGCAGCTCCGGACAGGGAACTATCGAGCAGTACTTC,CASSSGQGTIEQYF
NA,TRBJ2-1,TRBV28,NA,TGTGCCAGCAGTTTATCGGGGGTGGGCCTTCGTGAGCAGTTCTTC,CASSLSGVGLREQFF
NA,TRBJ1-2,TRBV6-5,NA,TGTGCCAGCAGAGACGCGGGGGGCCGGGGCTACACCTTC,CASRDAGGRGYTF
once,TRBJ2-7,TRBV28,TRBD2,TGTGCCAGCAGTTTAACCGGGACTAGCGGATCCTACGAGCAGTACTTC,CASSLTGTSGSYEQYF
NA,TRBJ2-7,TRBV18,NA,TGTGCCAGCTCGCAAAACTTAGCCTACGAGCAGTACTTC,CASSQNLAYEQYF
NA,TRBJ1-5,TRBV9,NA,TGTGCCAGCAGCGTAGGGGTAGGGGTTCAGCCCCAGCATTTT,CASSVGVGVQPQHF
NA,TRBJ1-6,TRBV28,NA,TGTGCCAGCATGGGCAGCCAAGGCGAATCACCCCTCCACTTT,CASMGSQGESPLHF
NA,TRBJ2-7,TRBV7-2,NA,TGTGCCAGCAGCTTAAGACAAGACTCCTACGAGCAGTACTTC,CASSLRQDSYEQYF
NA,TRBJ1-1,TRBV27,TRBD1,TGTGCCAGCAGCAAGACAGGGAGCTCGACTGAAGCTTTCTTT,CASSKTGSSTEAFF
NA,TRBJ1-2,TRBV6-2/TRBV6-3,TRBD1,TGTGCCAGCAGTTCCCTCGGGTACAGGGGTGACTATGGCTACACCTTC,CASSSLGYRGDYGYTF
NA,TRBJ2-7,TRBV5-4,TRBD2,TGTGCCAGCAGCTTGGAGCCTAGCGGTTACGAGCAGTACTTC,CASSLEPSGYEQYF
NA,TRBJ2-1,TRBV7-2,TRBD1,TGTGCCAGCAGCTTAGCTCAGGGGGTGGGAGAGCAGTTCTTC,CASSLAQGVGEQFF
NA,TRBJ1-5,TRBV7-2,NA,TGTGCCAGCAGCTTCGGTGTCCAGGGTCAGCCCCAGCATTTT,CASSFGVQGQPQHF
NA,TRBJ1-3,TRBV15,NA,TGTGCCACCAGCAGAAAACAGGGAAACACCATATATTTT,CATSRKQGNTIYF